This T cell receptor beta chain was captured by sequencing in a study of PD-1 blockade in classical Hodgkin lymphoma. Time point here: cycle 4 day 1 (C4D1), after less than 7 weeks of nivolumab. Exposure to brentuximab vedotin varied, and each patient had relapsed following autologous stem cell transplantation. The study, taken as a whole, reports: Differences between repertoires have undefined causes, possibly disease activity or prior therapy. Only CD4+ TCR diversity, not CD8+, had risen significantly by C4D1.

Comment on this clone: Its target is unknown.

Clones were read by immunoSEQ multiplex PCR, and TCRdb kept only the in-frame ones, dropping some. Among 40,000 to 55,000 clones, around 80% were seen once, and the ten largest hold 37%. With 6 bases removed from V and 7 bases from J, the gap between germline ends came to 22 bases. The germline gives CDR1 LNHDA, CDR2 SQIVND (reference sequence). This CDR3 spans 17 amino acids. The V call is TRBV19, the J call TRBJ1-6; D possibly corresponds to TRBD1 (6 bases). Sequencing used peripheral blood mononuclear cells (PBMCs), obtained before the fourth cycle of nivolumab. The origin of this receptor is a human donor with classical Hodgkin lymphoma. DNA of the CDR3: TGTGCCAGTAGCAAGAACAGGGAGGGTAGCGAAAATTCACCCCTCCACTTT. Protein: CASSKNREGSENSPLHF.